Here is one TCR beta chain with its context. Its antigen is still unknown. This sample is part of a study of T cell clonotyping in hematopoietic cell transplantation. Study-level results: At the given depth, recipient repertoires were over 95% de novo clonotypes. Recipient TCR diversity dropped after transplant; expanded clonotypes rose from day 30 to 180. Without cell sorting, CD4 versus CD8 contributions remain unresolved.

Profiled with immunoSEQ multiplex PCR; TCRdb holds only in-frame clones, not every one. The sample holds some 13,000 clones, around four fifths seen once. Noted time point: recipient sample about 28 days before transplant, after cytoreduction. The sequences come from peripheral blood mononuclear cells, collected before stem cell transplant. This TCR came from a man aged 55-75 years with acute myeloid leukemia. Some clones in this sample may be carry-over from other donors' samples.

The CDR3 region is CAWSVGWNEQYF. The CDR3 DNA sequence: TGTGCCTGGAGTGTAGGGTGGAACGAGCAGTACTTC. The rearrangement links TRBV30 to TRBJ2-7; D remains unclear. The CDR3 loop spans 12 amino acids. Germline CDR1 is GTSNPN and CDR2 is SVGIG (reference sequence). Deletions cut 0 bases from V and 5 bases from J, with 8 bases between.